A selection of T cell receptor beta chains follows, all from one sample in a study of T cell responses to AZD1222 COVID-19 vaccine. Using immunoSEQ multiplex PCR, the repertoire was profiled, and TCRdb retains in-frame clones only, with some absent. The table shows 140,000 to 150,000 clones, with roughly 88% occurring only once. The sequences come from peripheral blood, collected 28 days after the second dose of the MenACWY control vaccine. The receptors were gathered from an adult who received the MenACWY meningococcal vaccine as a control. CDR3s include the opening cysteine and the closing phenylalanine or tryptophan. Fields, in order: J gene, D gene, V gene, clone size, CDR3 DNA, CDR3 protein. The D gene is left open where the match is weak. Only part of the rows carry a size: once, few, many, or a class if the clone is expanded.

>TRBJ2-7|-|TRBV29-1|-
TGCAGCGCTACCGGGACACGCTCCTACGAGCAGTACTTC
CSATGTRSYEQYF
>TRBJ2-5|-|TRBV9|-
TGTGCCAGCAGCGTAGGTGAGGGTTGGGAGACCCAGTACTTC
CASSVGEGWETQYF
>TRBJ2-1|-|TRBV27|-
TGTGCCAGCAGTCAACCTAGGAATGAGCAGTTCTTC
CASSQPRNEQFF
>TRBJ2-3|TRBD2|TRBV7-8|once
TGTGCCAGCAGCTTAGCCCGGACTAGCGGGGTTTACACAGATACGCAGTATTTT
CASSLARTSGVYTDTQYF
>TRBJ2-6|TRBD1|TRBV3-1/TRBV3-2|-
TGTGCCAGCAGCCAAGATTGGAACCGGGACAGATACTCTGGGGCCAACGTCCTGACTTTC
CASSQDWNRDRYSGANVLTF
>TRBJ1-2|-|TRBV12-3/TRBV12-4|-
TGTGCCAGCAGCCTGGGGCCCGGGGGCTACACCTTC
CASSLGPGGYTF
>TRBJ2-1|TRBD2|TRBV20-1|-
TGCAGTGCTAGTATAGCGGGAGGCTCCTACAATGAGCAGTTCTTC
CSASIAGGSYNEQFF
>TRBJ1-5|TRBD1|TRBV2|-
TGTGCCAGCAGTCGAGGGACAGCGAGCAATCAGCCCCAGCATTTT
CASSRGTASNQPQHF
>TRBJ1-5|TRBD1|TRBV10-3|-
TGTGCCATCAGTGATATGGACAGGGAACATCAGCCCCAGCATTTT
CAISDMDREHQPQHF
>TRBJ2-1|TRBD2|TRBV6-2/TRBV6-3|-
TGTGCCAGCAGTTACTCGGGACTATACAATGAGCAGTTCTTC
CASSYSGLYNEQFF